This TCR beta chain was identified in a study of blood T cell repertoires in COVID-19. The table came from immunoSEQ multiplex PCR; TCRdb's copy has only in-frame clones and leaves some out. Here the sample spans more than 60,000 clones, under 85% being singletons. Per germline, CDR1 SNHLY and CDR2 FYNNEI. The germline V and J ends were trimmed by 0 bases and 12 bases, with 12 bases remaining between them. This CDR3 is built from 12 residues. The TCR was taken from a man aged 45-65 years with COVID-19, enrolled during active disease. The rearrangement joins TRBV2 to TRBJ2-7; D possibly corresponds to TRBD2 (6 bases). The sequencing sample was made of peripheral blood. CDR3 amino acids: CASSEALPSAYF. The CDR3 DNA reads as TGTGCCAGCAGTGAAGCGCTTCCTAGCGCGTACTTC.